The sequence of this TCR beta chain was determined in a study of blood T cell repertoires in COVID-19 (dated by TCRdb to the early 2020s). In terms of the full investigation: Samples covering the acute and convalescent phases of COVID-19 were provided by collaborators in the United States, Italy and Spain. The prospective study material was composed of cDNA or gDNA derived from T cells, B-cell-depleted T cells, or PBMCs. Deeply sampled blood TCRbeta repertoires from subjects exposed to, actively infected with, or recovered from COVID-19 were included in the dataset. The repertoires were made available in a free public database intended to serve as a resource for research on the immune response to SARS-CoV-2. Samples came from the ongoing ImmuneRACE study (first 160 participants) plus 1,254 subjects from 6 global collaborators. A de-identified subject ID, COVID-19 status, age in years and sex were almost always included in the sample metadata. Where HLA class I and class II types were available, the types were taken from metadata supplied by the sample provider, not from assay-based typing.

For this clone: Its specific antigen is unknown. Base qualities are missing; no much larger clone stands one base away.

TCRbeta CDR3 regions were amplified from genomic DNA by means of the immunoSEQ Assay, a bias-controlled multiplex PCR. The study's processing was this. Within the assay, amplification of reference gene primers was used to estimate how many nucleated cells each sample contained. Sequence reads were collapsed and filtered to measure the absolute abundance of every unique TCRbeta CDR3 rearrangement. For each sample, productive Simpson clonality was calculated as the square root of Simpson's diversity index across productive rearrangements. TCRdb limited this immuneACCESS table to in-frame rearrangements with V and J called. A share of clones is missing; checked studies link under half to unresolved V genes, and the rest is unexplained. V and J calls and clone size follow that table, whereas D and trimming were derived from the DNA. This sample gives roughly 150,000 clones in total; approximately 91% of them show up just once. The ten largest account for about 5% of the sample.

CDR1 and CDR2, looked up from the germline V gene, are MGHDK and SYGVNS. The CDR3, from cysteine to phenylalanine, totals 14 residues. Left in the record is the CDR3 DNA by itself, 42 bases read in frame from the first base. V ends up 4 bases short and J 2 bases short, with an unmatched junction base count of 3. Overall results and qualifications from the work: The amount of clinical and demographic metadata varied by source and participant and was provided uncurated.

At one collaborating source in Seattle, patients were enrolled during active infection and were followed longitudinally through the course of disease. Collaborating institutions collected whole blood in K2EDTA tubes following their own protocols. For TCRbeta analysis, collaborator samples were shipped as frozen whole blood, as isolated PBMCs, or as DNA extracted from either sample type. The sequence joins TRBV25-1 to TRBJ2-7, and TRBD1 aligns with 9 junction nucleotides. This TCR was recovered from a man between 18 and 35 years old with COVID-19, enrolled during active disease. The specimen was peripheral blood. The CDR3 sequence is CASSARQGAYEQYF. The base sequence is TGTGCCAGCAGTGCTCGACAGGGGGCCTACGAGCAGTACTTC.